Below are 29 T cell receptor beta chains sequenced from a single sample in a study of T cell responses to AZD1222 COVID-19 vaccine. Assay used: immunoSEQ multiplex PCR; TCRdb lists only in-frame clones, some missing. The table has under 200,000 clones, around nine tenths seen once. This sample comprised peripheral blood, obtained on day 0 of AZD1222 vaccination. Every receptor here comes from an adult in good health.

This clone has a single count. V is TRBV19 and J is TRBJ1-3; D gene ambiguous. The germline V gene has CDR1 LNHDA and CDR2 SQIVND (reference sequence). Trimming removed 9 bases from V and 0 bases from J, with 18 bases in between. CDR3 length: 16 amino acids. The DNA for the CDR3 is TGTGCCAGCGAGGCCCTTACCCACCTCTCTGGAAACACCATATATTTT. This codes for CASEALTHLSGNTIYF.

This clone was observed once. The CDR3 nucleotides read TGTGCCAGCAGTGAGAGACAGGGGGCTCAGCCCCAGCATTTT. Protein: CASSERQGAQPQHF. The chain combines TRBV6-1 with TRBJ1-5; 10 nucleotides line up with TRBD1. Germline CDR1 is MNHNS and CDR2 is SASEGT. J was trimmed by 6 bases and V by 3 bases; bases with no gene match: 2. This CDR3 is 14 amino acids long.

The J gene is TRBJ1-3, the V gene TRBV9, with unresolved D. The CDR3 consists of 16 residues. The V end was cut by 3 bases, the J end by 2 bases, with 15 bases between. Germline V gene lookup returns CDR1 SGDLS and CDR2 YYNGEE. The CDR3 nucleotides read TGTGCCAGCAGCGCCAGACTGGGGTCGGCTGGAAACACCATATATTTT. It translates to CASSARLGSAGNTIYF.

The V call is TRBV6-5, the J call TRBJ2-1; 8 nucleotides agree with TRBD2. Trimming cost V 11 bases and J 4 bases; bases outside gene matches: 13. Germline V gene data show CDR1 as MNHEY and CDR2 as SVGAGI. This CDR3 comprises 15 residues. CDR3 region: CAARGGSSGYNEQFF. The CDR3 bases are TGTGCCGCTCGGGGGGGGTCTAGCGGGTACAATGAGCAGTTCTTC.

The chain joins TRBV30 to TRBJ1-2, with 7 bases that match TRBD1. CDR3 length: 17 residues. The V segment lost 5 bases and the J segment 4 bases; nucleotides outside the gene matches: 19. Germline assignment: CDR1 GTSNPN and CDR2 SVGIG (reference sequence). In DNA form, the CDR3 reads TGTGCCTGGGCCGGCGGGGGACAGCACCGGGGAGGCTATGGCTACACCTTC. Protein sequence: CAWAGGGQHRGGYGYTF.

The chain has TRBV3-1 (or the pseudogene TRBV3-2) and TRBJ2-7; 7 bases map to TRBD1. Germline assignment: CDR1 LGHDT and CDR2 YNNKEL (reference sequence). J gave up 0 bases and V 6 bases, and 5 bases lay outside the gene matches. The CDR3 loop spans 14 amino acids. The CDR3 loop is CASRGDSGSYEQYF. CDR3 sequence (DNA): TGTGCCAGCAGGGGGGACAGCGGCTCCTACGAGCAGTACTTC.

The J gene is TRBJ1-3, the V gene TRBV27; 7 nucleotides agree with TRBD1. The CDR3 has 13 amino acids. Trimming cost V 7 bases and J 7 bases; bases outside gene matches: 7. Germline V CDR1 and CDR2: MNHEY, SMNVEV (reference sequence). The chain's CDR3 is CASTTGRGNTIYF. CDR3 DNA: TGTGCCAGCACCACCGGCAGGGGGAACACCATATATTTT.

The chain is built from TRBV7-2 and TRBJ2-7; 12 nucleotides line up with TRBD2. Germline V gene lookup returns CDR1 SGHTA and CDR2 FQGNSA. The CDR3 has 14 amino acids. The J segment lost 7 bases and the V segment lost 6 bases, leaving 7 bases of the junction unmatched. CDR3 DNA sequence: TGTGCCAGCAGTTCTAGCGGGAGGGCTGGGGAGCAGTACTTC. It codes for CASSSSGRAGEQYF.

The chain employs TRBV5-6 and TRBJ2-6; the D gene could be TRBD1 or TRBD2 (5 bases each). The CDR3 is 17 amino acids. From germline, CDR1 is SGHDT and CDR2 YYEEEE. V lost 2 bases to trimming and J lost 0 bases, with 12 bases between them. CDR3 residues: CASSFVEGSSGANVLTF. CDR3 DNA sequence: TGTGCCAGCAGCTTCGTAGAGGGGAGCTCTGGGGCCAACGTCCTGACTTTC.

J is TRBJ2-7 and V is TRBV12-3 or TRBV12-4; D is unclear. This CDR3 has 13 residues. V lost 2 bases, J lost 6 bases, and 11 bases lay in between. CDR3 residues: CASSLTAVGEQYF. For the CDR3, the DNA is TGTGCCAGCAGTTTAACGGCGGTCGGCGAGCAGTACTTC.

The genes are TRBV7-2 and TRBJ2-4, with D perhaps matching TRBD2 (6 bases). CDR3 size: 16 residues. In germline, CDR1 is SGHTA, CDR2 FQGNSA. The V end was cut by 3 bases, the J end by 0 bases, with 12 bases between. CDR3 nucleotide sequence: TGTGCCAGCAGCTTGGAGGGTGGGGTAGCCAAAAACATTCAGTACTTC. Translating gives CASSLEGGVAKNIQYF.

DNA of the CDR3: TGTGCCAGTAGTATAGGCAACAGGGGGCGCACCGGGGAGCTGTTTTTT. Amino acids: CASSIGNRGRTGELFF. This chain connects TRBV19 to TRBJ2-2; 9 bases map to TRBD1. V shed 1 base, J shed 4 bases, and the junction held 4 bases outside the gene matches. This CDR3 comprises 16 residues. CDR1 and CDR2 from the germline V gene are LNHDA and SQIVND (reference sequence).

The V call is TRBV5-4, the J call TRBJ2-6; D may correspond to TRBD1 or TRBD2 (6 bases each). Trimming cost V 2 bases and J 2 bases, with 8 bases left between them. Germline CDR1 is SGHNT and CDR2 is YYREEE (reference sequence). The CDR3 has 15 amino acids. The CDR3 nucleotides are TGTGCCAGCAGCTTCGGGGGCACTGGGGCCAACGTCCTGACTTTC. Translating it yields CASSFGGTGANVLTF.

The chain joins TRBV30 to TRBJ1-2, with D tentatively TRBD1 (5 bases). V was cut by 5 bases and J by 4 bases, with 14 bases left in between. Looked up from germline, CDR1 is GTSNPN and CDR2 is SVGIG (reference sequence). CDR3 length: 13 amino acids. The CDR3 is CAWSDGDGYGYTF. CDR3 coding DNA: TGTGCCTGGTCGGACGGGGACGGCTATGGCTACACCTTC.

The chain carries TRBV5-4 and TRBJ2-1, with a weak D call TRBD1 (6 bases). V dropped 3 bases and J dropped 8 bases, with 15 bases sitting between them. The CDR3 totals 14 residues. CDR1 and CDR2 (germline): SGHNT, YYREEE (reference sequence). This CDR3 reads CASSSPKTGDEQFF. As DNA, the CDR3 is TGTGCCAGCAGCTCTCCGAAGACAGGCGATGAGCAGTTCTTC.

The chain is built from TRBV12-3 or TRBV12-4 and TRBJ1-1; D remains unclear. V lost 5 bases and J 7 bases, leaving 14 bases between the germline ends. The CDR3 loop spans 13 amino acids. CDR3 amino acids: CASSPRSNFEAFF. CDR3 sequence (DNA): TGTGCCAGCAGTCCCCGGTCCAACTTTGAAGCTTTCTTT.

The chain recombines TRBV30 with TRBJ1-2; 11 nucleotides agree with TRBD1. The junction had 2 bases not matched to a gene; V was cut back by 2 bases and J by 6 bases. CDR1 is GTSNPN and CDR2 is SVGIG in the germline V gene (reference sequence). The CDR3 consists of 13 residues. CDR3: CAWSRTGGHGYTF. For the CDR3, the DNA is TGTGCCTGGAGTCGGACAGGGGGCCATGGCTACACCTTC.

The sample holds one count of this clone. The chain employs TRBV5-6 and TRBJ1-1, with D possibly being TRBD1 (5 bases). The CDR3 extends over 15 amino acids. Germline V gene data show CDR1 as SGHDT and CDR2 as YYEEEE. V lost 2 bases to trimming and J lost 1 base, with 12 bases between them. The DNA of the CDR3 is TGTGCCAGCAGCTTCTTTGGGACGTCGAACACTGAAGCTTTCTTT. Translation: CASSFFGTSNTEAFF.

The chain combines TRBV29-1 with TRBJ1-6; 8 bases map to TRBD1. Germline V CDR1 and CDR2: SQVTM, ANQGSEA. With 4 bases clipped from V and 9 bases from J, the junction kept 5 bases outside the gene matches. This CDR3 is 13 amino acids long. CDR3 sequence reads: CSVATGESSPLHF. The CDR3, as DNA: TGCAGCGTTGCGACAGGGGAAAGTTCACCCCTCCACTTT.

This chain links TRBV18 with TRBJ2-1; tentative D call: TRBD2 (5 bases). The CDR3 has 16 amino acids. V dropped 0 bases and J dropped 4 bases, with 13 bases sitting between them. CDR1 is KGHSH and CDR2 is LQKENI in the germline V gene. The CDR3 sequence is CASSPPGREGYNEQFF. The CDR3 nucleotides read TGTGCCAGCTCACCACCAGGGCGTGAGGGTTACAATGAGCAGTTCTTC.

As for this clone: One end of the junction does not line up with germline, which may come from a read error. The chain joins TRBV7-7 to TRBJ2-1; 12 nucleotides match TRBD2. This CDR3 comprises 15 residues. CDR1 is SSHAT and CDR2 is FNYEAQ in the germline V gene (reference sequence). CDR3 loop: CASSLTSGRAGEQFF. The CDR3 DNA is TGTGCTAGCAGCTTGACTAGCGGGAGAGCGGGAGAGCAGTTCTTC.

The chain joins TRBV5-1 to TRBJ2-1, with no clear D. The CDR3 runs to 15 residues. The V gene lost 7 bases and the J gene lost 1 base, with 15 bases spanning the gap. CDR1 and CDR2 from the germline V gene are SGHRS and YFSETQ. The CDR3 region has the DNA TGCGCCAGCGTCCCCCAGTTGTCTTCCTACAATGAGCAGTTCTTC. Translating gives CASVPQLSSYNEQFF.

The J gene is TRBJ2-4, the V gene TRBV3-1 (or the pseudogene TRBV3-2); D call uncertain. The CDR3 covers 12 residues. Trimming cost V 4 bases and J 3 bases, with 4 bases left between them. The germline gives CDR1 LGHDT, CDR2 YNNKEL (reference sequence). The CDR3: CASSLLKNIQYF. The CDR3 nucleotides read TGTGCCAGCAGCCTACTCAAAAACATTCAGTACTTC.

The CDR3 protein is CASSSLTGSNQPQHF. Written as DNA, the CDR3 is TGTGCCAGCAGTTCACTGACAGGGTCAAATCAGCCCCAGCATTTT. V and J are TRBV6-5 and TRBJ1-5; TRBD1 agrees at 7 bases. V was pared by 4 bases and J by 4 bases, with 7 bases of the junction left unmatched. There are 15 residues in the CDR3. Germline V gene sequence: CDR1 MNHEY, CDR2 SVGAGI.

The chain couples TRBV12-3 or TRBV12-4 to TRBJ1-2; 7 nucleotides line up with TRBD1. This CDR3 has 13 amino acids. J was trimmed by 5 bases and V by 5 bases; bases with no gene match: 5. This CDR3 reads CASSLATGYGYTF. The CDR3 nucleotides are TGTGCCAGCAGTCTGGCGACAGGGTATGGCTACACCTTC.

The genes are TRBV27 and TRBJ1-2, with 9 bases identical to TRBD1. This CDR3 contains 15 residues. V was pared by 5 bases and J by 4 bases, with 8 bases of the junction left unmatched. Germline lookup yields CDR1 MNHEY and CDR2 SMNVEV (reference sequence). For the CDR3, the DNA is TGTGCCAGCAGTCCTAGGCAGACAGGGGGCTATGGCTACACCTTC. It translates to CASSPRQTGGYGYTF.

The chain recombines TRBV7-3 with TRBJ2-3, with D unclear. Trimming removed 6 bases from V and 0 bases from J, with 13 bases in between. In germline, CDR1 is SGHTA, CDR2 FQGTGA. CDR3 length equals 15 residues. The CDR3 DNA is TGTGCCAGCAGTCGCTTCGGTTCTAGCACAGATACGCAGTATTTT. Translated, it gives CASSRFGSSTDTQYF.

The chain carries TRBV2 and TRBJ2-1; 7 bases are a match to TRBD1. Germline V gene sequence: CDR1 SNHLY, CDR2 FYNNEI. The CDR3 runs 15 residues. The ends lost 1 base at V and 8 bases at J; junction bases unmatched: 8. The CDR3 DNA reads as TGTGCCAGCAGTGAAGGCCAACAGGGGACATATGAGCAGTTCTTC. This encodes CASSEGQQGTYEQFF.

The J gene is TRBJ1-1, the V gene TRBV5-1; D remains unclear. CDR1 is SGHRS, CDR2 YFSETQ, per germline. This CDR3 region has 17 residues. The ends were cut back, 0 bases at V and 0 bases at J, with 15 bases in the middle. CDR3 residues: CASSLAASLAMNTEAFF. Here the CDR3 DNA reads TGCGCCAGCAGCTTGGCGGCAAGCTTAGCCATGAACACTGAAGCTTTCTTT.